One sample yielded the 28 T cell receptor beta chains listed below, sequenced in a study of spatial heterogeneity in lung cancer. Broader study findings: Higher tumor mutation counts went along with higher counts of expanded intratumoral alpha and beta TCRs.

These receptors' targets are unknown. TCRdb reprocessed the 5' RACE reads with MiXCR, giving one entry per CDR3 protein. The sample yields approximately 9,500 distinct CDR3 sequences, around 12% seen once. Documented time point: sample taken at primary tumor resection. The sample in question was lung tumor tissue, obtained at surgery. Receptor source: a male donor with early-stage non-small cell lung cancer.

In this sample, this clonotype turned up many times. Little can be read into the size of this beta chain, an off-target read in a library designed for alpha chains. This rearrangement joins TRBV6-2 or TRBV6-3 to TRBJ2-3; 10 bases fit TRBD2. The junction had 5 bases not matched to a gene; V was cut back by 2 bases and J by 0 bases. CDR1 and CDR2 from the germline V gene are MNHEY and SVGEGT. The CDR3 totals 17 residues. In nucleotides, the CDR3 is TGTGCCAGCAGTTACGCGCCTAGCGGGAGCAGCACAGATACGCAGTATTTT. It encodes CASSYAPSGSSTDTQYF.

This clonotype was detected a few times. A library prepared for alpha chains yielded this beta chain as an off-target read; its size is of little meaning. The J gene is TRBJ2-5, the V gene TRBV3-1; no clear D gene. Trimming removed 4 bases at V and 4 bases at J, with 10 bases between. There are 13 residues in the CDR3. Germline V CDR1 and CDR2: LGHDT, YNNKEL (reference sequence). CDR3 coding DNA: TGTGCCAGCAGCCTCCGAGCAGGAGAGACCCAGTACTTC. Its protein is CASSLRAGETQYF.

This clonotype was seen many times. This beta chain slipped into a library made for alpha chains as a stray read, so its size is not meaningful. The V call is TRBV15, the J call TRBJ2-1; TRBD2 might be the D (6 bases). V was pared by 0 bases and J by 10 bases, with 19 bases between. Germline V gene data show CDR1 as LNHNV and CDR2 as YYDKDF (reference sequence). The CDR3 has 16 residues. DNA for the CDR3: TGTGCCACCAGCAGAGATTGGAGGGCCCTCCTAATGGAGCAGTTCTTC. This translates into CATSRDWRALLMEQFF.

This clonotype counts as medium-sized. This beta chain slipped into a library made for alpha chains as a stray read, so its size is not meaningful. This chain connects TRBV29-1 to TRBJ2-5, with 10 positions matching TRBD2. The CDR3 has 14 amino acids. The J segment lost 6 bases and the V segment lost 6 bases, leaving 10 bases of the junction unmatched. In germline, CDR1 is SQVTM, CDR2 ANQGSEA. The CDR3 here is CSVARLAGDQTQYF. CDR3 DNA sequence: TGCAGCGTGGCCCGGCTAGCGGGGGACCAGACCCAGTACTTC.

Remarks on this clonotype: This beta chain came through as a stray read in a library set up for alpha chains, and its size says little. V and J are TRBV20-1 and TRBJ2-7; D perhaps matches TRBD1 (6 bases). The CDR3 runs 16 residues. Germline CDR1 DFQATT, CDR2 SNEGSKA (reference sequence). Trimming removed 2 bases from V and 7 bases from J, with 24 bases in between. In nucleotides, the CDR3 is TGCAGTGCTAGACCCCAGGGGACCGGGCGGCTAATGGAGCAGTACTTC. Translating it yields CSARPQGTGRLMEQYF.

This clonotype was counted ten times or more. This beta chain appears as a stray read in a library generated for alpha chains; its size is not informative. The chain carries TRBV5-1 and TRBJ1-1, with TRBD1 as a possible D gene (6 bases). Trimming left V 1 base short and J 5 bases short, with 18 bases between. CDR3 size: 16 residues. Germline-derived CDR1 and CDR2 are SGHRS and YFSETQ. The CDR3: CASSLWGPGEGTEAFF. The CDR3 nucleotides read TGCGCCAGCAGCTTGTGGGGCCCAGGGGAAGGGACTGAAGCTTTCTTT.

This clonotype was seen many times. This beta chain is off target for a library built for alpha chains, so its abundance means little. J is TRBJ2-7 and V is TRBV4-2, with 7 nucleotides matching TRBD1. V gave up 1 base and J gave up 5 bases; unmatched junction bases: 8. In germline, CDR1 is LGHNA, CDR2 YNFKEQ. CDR3 size: 15 residues. The chain's CDR3 is CASSQARTGKNEQYF. The CDR3 DNA sequence: TGTGCCAGCAGCCAAGCTCGGACAGGCAAAAACGAGCAGTACTTC.

About this clonotype: This beta chain represents an off-target read in a library built for alpha chains; its size is of limited meaning. The chain has TRBV15 and TRBJ1-4; D is ambiguous. Germline V gives CDR1 LNHNV, CDR2 YYDKDF (reference sequence). This CDR3 contains 17 residues. V was clipped by 0 bases and J by 6 bases, with 17 bases between them. CDR3 DNA sequence: TGTGCCACCAGCAGAGATCATAGGGTTGTGCAGTATGAAAAACTGTTTTTT. Protein sequence: CATSRDHRVVQYEKLFF.

Notes on this clonotype: This beta chain is an unintended read in a library built for alpha chains; its size means little. The chain recombines TRBV5-5 with TRBJ2-2; tentative D call: TRBD1 (5 bases). The CDR3 is 16 residues long. With 1 base removed from V and 5 bases from J, the gap between germline ends came to 15 bases. Germline V gene data show CDR1 as SGHKS and CDR2 as YYEKEE (reference sequence). CDR3 sequence (DNA): TGTGCCAGCAGCTTGTACGGCGCAGGGCTTACCGGGGAGCTGTTTTTT. Protein product: CASSLYGAGLTGELFF.

In its sample, this clonotype was seen many times. For a library built for alpha chains, this beta chain is a stray read; little rests on its size. This rearrangement joins TRBV7-9 to TRBJ2-5; unclear D gene. Germline CDR1 and CDR2: SEHNR and FQNEAQ (reference sequence). V dropped 5 bases and J dropped 4 bases, with 8 bases sitting between them. The CDR3 is 12 amino acids. DNA for the CDR3: TGTGCCAGCAGCCGGGTGGGAGAGACCCAGTACTTC. This translates into CASSRVGETQYF.

This clonotype counts as medium-sized. This beta chain was picked up by a library intended for alpha chains and is off target, so its count carries little meaning. The V and J genes are TRBV29-1 and TRBJ2-7; maybe TRBD2 (5 bases). This CDR3 is built from 13 residues. In germline, CDR1 is SQVTM, CDR2 ANQGSEA. V gave up 2 bases and J gave up 2 bases, with 10 bases separating them. DNA for the CDR3: TGCAGCGTTGAATGGGGAGATGCCTACGAGCAGTACTTC. It yields the protein CSVEWGDAYEQYF.

As for this clonotype: Being off target in a library aimed at alpha chains, this beta chain has a size of little meaning. The genes are TRBV6-5 and TRBJ1-5, with D perhaps matching TRBD1 (5 bases). The CDR3 is 15 residues long. V was shortened by 6 bases and J by 0 bases, with 12 bases between the two germline ends. The germline V gene encodes CDR1 MNHEY and CDR2 SVGAGI. CDR3 DNA sequence: TGTGCCAGCAGCCTCGGGGGATATAGCAATCAGCCCCAGCATTTT. Protein sequence: CASSLGGYSNQPQHF.

This clonotype was seen ten or more times. The library was designed around alpha chains, so this beta chain is a stray read whose abundance carries little weight. This chain's CDR3 is CASSQVGFGEQFF. The CDR3 coding sequence is TGTGCCAGCAGCCAAGTGGGGTTTGGTGAGCAGTTCTTC. The V call is TRBV14, the J call TRBJ2-1; D unclear. This CDR3 has 13 residues. Germline loops: CDR1 SGHDN, CDR2 FVKESK. V was pared by 1 base and J by 9 bases, with 10 bases between.

This clonotype was recorded at least ten times. A library prepared for alpha chains yielded this beta chain as an off-target read; its size is of little meaning. The chain uses TRBV19 and TRBJ2-2; 11 bases line up with TRBD1. Looked up from germline, CDR1 is LNHDA and CDR2 is SQIVND (reference sequence). This CDR3 is built from 15 residues. V lost 7 bases and J lost 4; bases outside the gene matches: 5. CDR3 nucleotides: TGTGCCAGTAAACCAGGGACAGGGGGCACCGGGGAGCTGTTTTTT. This codes for CASKPGTGGTGELFF.

This clonotype has a count of ten or more. This beta chain is an unintended read in a library built for alpha chains; its size means little. The V and J genes are TRBV7-2 and TRBJ1-1; unclear D gene. The germline V gene encodes CDR1 SGHTA and CDR2 FQGNSA. The CDR3 loop spans 14 amino acids. The ends were cut back, 5 bases at V and 0 bases at J, with 10 bases in the middle. The CDR3 loop reads CASSLSGMNTEAFF. The CDR3 bases are TGTGCCAGCAGCCTAAGCGGGATGAACACTGAAGCTTTCTTT.

This clonotype has a count of ten or more. For a library built for alpha chains, this beta chain is a stray read; little rests on its size. The V gene is TRBV5-1, the J gene TRBJ2-5; TRBD2 agrees at 9 bases. The CDR3 covers 16 residues. The V gene end was trimmed by 5 bases and the J gene end by 3 bases; junction bases not matched to a gene: 11. From germline, CDR1 is SGHRS and CDR2 YFSETQ. CDR3 nucleotide sequence: TGCGCCAGCAGTCGGCGGGAGGGACCCATTAAAGAGACCCAGTACTTC. Its protein is CASSRREGPIKETQYF.

This clonotype is judged medium-sized (0.01 to 0.1%). A library made for alpha chains picked up this beta chain off target, so its size means little. This chain joins TRBV11-1 and TRBJ2-7; D possibly corresponds to TRBD1 (5 bases). The CDR3 has 12 amino acids. V lost 4 bases and J 4 bases, leaving 8 bases between the germline ends. CDR1 and CDR2 from the germline V gene are SGHAT and FQDESV (reference sequence). CDR3 nucleotide sequence: TGTGCCAGCAGCTCCGACAGATACGAGCAGTACTTC. Encoded protein: CASSSDRYEQYF.

Only a few counts were recorded for this clonotype. With the library built for alpha chains, this beta chain is off target and its frequency is not meaningful. The V gene is TRBV4-3, the J gene TRBJ2-2, with D uncertain. CDR3 length: 13 residues. Germline V gene sequence: CDR1 LGHNA, CDR2 YSLEER. With 0 bases removed from V and 5 bases from J, the gap between germline ends came to 4 bases. CDR3 amino acids: CASSQERTGELFF. DNA of the CDR3: TGCGCCAGCAGCCAAGAACGGACCGGGGAGCTGTTTTTT.

With respect to this clonotype: Because the library targeted alpha chains, this beta chain is an off-target read whose size means little. This chain joins TRBV11-2 and TRBJ2-1; D possibly corresponds to TRBD1 (5 bases). Germline lookup yields CDR1 SGHAT and CDR2 FQNNGV. The CDR3 extends over 14 amino acids. Trimming pared 5 bases from V and 2 bases from J, leaving 10 bases between. The DNA of the CDR3 is TGTGCCAGCAGCCTCAGGGCAGCCTACAATGAGCAGTTCTTC. Amino acid sequence: CASSLRAAYNEQFF.

Within the sample, this clonotype is medium-sized. This beta chain is off target for a library built for alpha chains, so its abundance means little. The chain combines TRBV6-6 with TRBJ1-1; 7 bases are shared with TRBD1. From germline, CDR1 is MNHNY and CDR2 SVGAGI (reference sequence). V shed 2 bases and J 4 bases; nucleotides not matched to a gene: 4. The CDR3 spans 14 residues. The chain's CDR3 is CASSYRGLGTEAFF. CDR3 nucleotides: TGTGCCAGCAGTTACAGGGGGCTGGGCACTGAAGCTTTCTTT.

This clonotype was picked up many times. Since it is a stray read in a library aimed at alpha chains, this beta chain has a size that is not meaningful. The chain couples TRBV28 to TRBJ2-7, with 9 positions matching TRBD2. This CDR3 is built from 16 residues. V dropped 3 bases and J dropped 2; count of bases not matched to a gene: 8. Per germline, CDR1 MDHEN and CDR2 SYDVKM. This CDR3 reads CASSFFPTSGPYEQYF. Written as DNA, the CDR3 is TGTGCCAGCAGTTTTTTTCCGACTAGCGGTCCCTACGAGCAGTACTTC.

The table lists this clonotype with many counts. This beta chain came through as a stray read in a library set up for alpha chains, and its size says little. The chain uses TRBV20-1 and TRBJ2-7, with 8 nucleotides matching TRBD2. The trim removed 0 bases at V and 0 bases at J, leaving 4 bases unmatched. The CDR3 loop spans 15 amino acids. The germline V gene has CDR1 DFQATT and CDR2 SNEGSKA (reference sequence). The CDR3 region has the DNA TGCAGTGCTAGAGATAGCGGGGCCGTCTCCTACGAGCAGTACTTC. This gives the protein CSARDSGAVSYEQYF.

This clonotype showed up many times. Because the library targeted alpha chains, this beta chain is an off-target read whose size means little. V usage is TRBV19 and J usage is TRBJ1-2; no reliable D call. Trimming removed 1 base from V and 2 bases from J, with 11 bases in between. Germline V CDR1 and CDR2: LNHDA, SQIVND (reference sequence). The CDR3 is 15 amino acids. Here the CDR3 DNA reads TGTGCCAGTAGTATAGGATCCTCTAGGAACTATGGCTACACCTTC. This gives the protein CASSIGSSRNYGYTF.

Sample share makes this clonotype medium-sized. A library made for alpha chains picked up this beta chain off target, so its size means little. This rearrangement joins TRBV7-2 to TRBJ2-3; D remains unclear. Per germline, CDR1 SGHTA and CDR2 FQGNSA. V was trimmed by 5 bases and J by 4 bases, leaving 7 bases between them. This CDR3 has 12 residues. The DNA of the CDR3 is TGTGCCAGCAGCCCAGGTCCAGATACGCAGTATTTT. It codes for CASSPGPDTQYF. The full variable domain, completed using reference TRBV7-2 and TRBJ2-3, is GAGVSQSPSNKVTEKGKDVELRCDPISGHTALYWYRQSLGQGLEFLIYFQGNSAPDKSGLPSDRFSAERTGGSVSTLTIQRTQQEDSAVYLCASSPGPDTQYFGPGTRLTVL.

This clonotype was detected many times. The size of this beta chain means little, since it is a stray read in a library made for alpha chains. This rearrangement joins TRBV20-1 to TRBJ2-3, with 8 nucleotides matching TRBD1. From germline, CDR1 is DFQATT and CDR2 SNEGSKA (reference sequence). The CDR3 is 13 amino acids. The V and J ends lost 3 bases and 1 base, in that order; junction bases with no gene match: 0. CDR3 residues: CSARTGGTDTQYF. The CDR3, as DNA: TGCAGTGCTAGGACAGGGGGCACAGATACGCAGTATTTT.

By share of the sample, this clonotype is medium-sized. This beta chain slipped into a library made for alpha chains as a stray read, so its size is not meaningful. The V gene is TRBV4-1, the J gene TRBJ2-6, with D maybe TRBD1 (6 bases). The CDR3 runs 17 residues. V shed 4 bases and J shed 4 bases, with 17 bases lying between them. Per germline, CDR1 MGHRA and CDR2 YSYEKL. CDR3 DNA sequence: TGCGCCAGCAGCCCATCGATCCAGGGGAGCGGGGCCAACGTCCTGACTTTC. Amino acids: CASSPSIQGSGANVLTF.

In the case of this clonotype: This beta chain is an unintended read in a library built for alpha chains; its size means little. The rearrangement links TRBV5-1 to TRBJ1-1; possible D gene TRBD1, 6 bases. This CDR3 is 15 amino acids long. Between the trimmed V and J ends, which lost 4 bases and 0 bases, there was a span of 13 bases. The germline V gene has CDR1 SGHRS and CDR2 YFSETQ. CDR3 region: CASSRGAAMNTEAFF. CDR3 nucleotide sequence: TGCGCCAGCAGCAGGGGGGCTGCGATGAACACTGAAGCTTTCTTT. The whole variable domain, remainder taken from reference TRBV5-1 and TRBJ1-1, is KAGVTQTPRYLIKTRGQQVTLSCSPISGHRSVSWYQQTPGQGLQFLFEYFSETQRNKGNFPGRFSGRQFSNSRSEMNVSTLELGDSALYLCASSRGAAMNTEAFFGQGTRLTVV.

Ten or more counts support this clonotype. This beta chain turned up in a library designed for alpha chains; as an off-target read, its abundance says little. V usage is TRBV7-9 and J usage is TRBJ2-7; D perhaps matches TRBD1 (6 bases). Trimming shortened V by 5 bases and J by 2 bases, and 10 bases separated the two germline ends. This CDR3 spans 13 amino acids. From germline, CDR1 is SEHNR and CDR2 FQNEAQ (reference sequence). The CDR3: CASSHDRTYEQYF. The CDR3 nucleotides read TGTGCCAGCAGCCACGACAGGACCTACGAGCAGTACTTC. Together with reference TRBV7-9 and TRBJ2-7, the CDR3 gives the full variable domain: DTGVSQNPRHKITKRGQNVTFRCDPISEHNRLYWYRQTLGQGPEFLTYFQNEAQLEKSRLLSDRFSAERPKGSFSTLEIQRTEQGDSAMYLCASSHDRTYEQYFGPGTRLTVT.